What follows are 30 T cell receptor beta chains derived from one specimen sequenced in a study of blood T cells in healthy people across ages. A second roughly 7 to 11 cycle PCR used barcoded and J-beta primers. TCRdb redid the calling of the 5' RACE reads with MiXCR, one entry per CDR3 protein. In the table there are approximately 800,000 distinct CDR3 sequences, 58% of which are singletons. Input material: blood. These receptors were obtained from a man aged 25-45 years in good health.

The V gene is TRBV6-1, the J gene TRBJ2-1; TRBD1 matches 8 bases. Per the germline V gene, CDR1 is MNHNS and CDR2 is SASEGT. This CDR3 contains 13 residues. V was clipped by 6 bases and J by 9 bases; unmatched bases: 7. The CDR3, as DNA: TGTGCCAGCAGGTCGACAGGGGCCGGTGAGCAGTTCTTC. It specifies CASRSTGAGEQFF.

The chain carries TRBV6-5 and TRBJ1-5; D is undetermined. This CDR3 is 15 amino acids long. Trimming shortened V by 2 bases and J by 0 bases, and 8 bases separated the two germline ends. Germline-derived CDR1 and CDR2 are MNHEY and SVGAGI. Here the CDR3 reads CASSYSQNSNQPQHF. The CDR3 coding sequence is TGTGCCAGCAGTTACAGCCAAAATAGCAATCAGCCCCAGCATTTT.

This rearrangement joins TRBV6-2 or TRBV6-3 to TRBJ2-7, with 10 nucleotides matching TRBD1. The V segment lost 11 bases and the J segment 4 bases; nucleotides outside the gene matches: 5. Germline V lookup: CDR1 MNHEY, CDR2 SVGEGT. The CDR3 totals 12 residues. Written as DNA, the CDR3 is TGTGCCGGCGGGGGACAGGGGTACGAGCAGTACTTC. This encodes CAGGGQGYEQYF.

The rearrangement uses TRBV7-9 and TRBJ1-6; 7 positions agree with TRBD1. V gave up 6 bases and J gave up 6 bases; unmatched junction bases: 11. The germline V gene encodes CDR1 SEHNR and CDR2 FQNEAQ (reference sequence). This CDR3 comprises 16 residues. The CDR3 DNA is TGTGCCAGCAGTCCCCGGGGAGGGGGCGGTAATTCACCCCTCCACTTT. It specifies CASSPRGGGGNSPLHF.

This clonotype was seen only a few times. The rearrangement uses TRBV7-9 and TRBJ1-6; weak D call: TRBD1 (5 bases). The CDR3 loop spans 15 amino acids. V lost 5 bases and J lost 9, with 17 bases in between. Looked up from germline, CDR1 is SEHNR and CDR2 is FQNEAQ (reference sequence). The CDR3 loop reads CASSPIAGGSSPLHF. The CDR3 region has the DNA TGTGCCAGCAGCCCAATCGCCGGGGGAAGTTCACCCCTCCACTTT.

This clonotype has a handful of counts. This rearrangement joins TRBV9 to TRBJ2-7; tentatively, D is TRBD1 (5 bases). With 0 bases removed from V and 5 bases from J, the gap between germline ends came to 15 bases. Germline V CDR1 and CDR2: SGDLS, YYNGEE. The CDR3 is made up of 15 amino acids. The chain's CDR3 is CASSVVVGDRHEQYF. The DNA of the CDR3 is TGTGCCAGCAGCGTAGTGGTTGGTGACAGACACGAGCAGTACTTC.

This clonotype showed up just a few times. The chain joins TRBV20-1 to TRBJ2-3; D gene unclear. The V end lost 3 bases, the J end lost 2 bases, and 12 bases lay between the germline ends. From germline, CDR1 is DFQATT and CDR2 SNEGSKA (reference sequence). The CDR3 loop spans 14 amino acids. This CDR3 is CSASGRMNTDTQYF. As DNA, the CDR3 is TGCAGTGCTAGCGGACGGATGAACACAGATACGCAGTATTTT.

The rearrangement links TRBV27 to TRBJ2-7; TRBD2 is a possible D gene (7 bases). The ends were cut back, 5 bases at V and 6 bases at J, with 23 bases in the middle. The CDR3 is made up of 16 amino acids. Germline CDR1 MNHEY, CDR2 SMNVEV (reference sequence). Written as DNA, the CDR3 is TGTGCCAGCAGTCTGACGGGGGAGGGGGACGACAGCGAGCAGTACTTC. Protein sequence: CASSLTGEGDDSEQYF.

The rearrangement uses TRBV5-7 and TRBJ2-4; D is uncertain. TRBJ2-5 explains the end of the DNA better; the J call may be wrong. TRBV5-7 is designated an ORF whose function remains uncertain. This CDR3 comprises 14 residues. CDR3 loop: CASSLLGLDETQYF. CDR3 DNA: TGTGCCAGCAGCTTGTTAGGTTTGGATGAGACCCAGTACTTC.

This chain connects TRBV6-5 to TRBJ2-5, with D hard to call. Germline CDR1 reads MNHEY; CDR2 reads SVGAGI. The CDR3 loop spans 13 amino acids. V was clipped by 2 bases and J by 1 base, with 5 bases between them. CDR3: CASSYRVQETQYF. As DNA, the CDR3 is TGTGCCAGCAGTTACAGGGTCCAAGAGACCCAGTACTTC.

The rearrangement joins TRBV19 to TRBJ2-1; D is undetermined. V gave up 7 bases and J gave up 9 bases, with 19 bases separating them. This CDR3 contains 14 residues. Germline V gene lookup returns CDR1 LNHDA and CDR2 SQIVND (reference sequence). The CDR3 loop reads CASTMVARSGEQFF. The DNA of the CDR3 is TGTGCCAGTACCATGGTCGCTCGGTCAGGTGAGCAGTTCTTC. Based on the CDR3 plus reference TRBV19 and TRBJ2-1, the full variable domain is DGGITQSPKYLFRKEGQNVTLSCEQNLNHDAMYWYRQDPGQGLRLIYYSQIVNDFQKGDIAEGYSVSREKKESFPLTVTSAQKNPTAFYLCASTMVARSGEQFFGPGTRLTVL.

The count of this clonotype is one. The chain has TRBV28 and TRBJ1-2; D is ambiguous. This CDR3 contains 18 residues. V lost 1 base, J lost 4 bases, and 22 bases lay in between. Germline values: CDR1 MDHEN, CDR2 SYDVKM. DNA of the CDR3: TGTGCCAGCAGTTTATTGGGTACGGGAGGGAAGACTCCCTATGGCTACACCTTC. As protein: CASSLLGTGGKTPYGYTF.

This clonotype was seen more than once but under ten times. V and J are TRBV5-1 and TRBJ2-5; tentatively, D is TRBD1 (6 bases). With 4 bases removed from V and 6 bases from J, the gap between germline ends came to 19 bases. Germline V gene data show CDR1 as SGHRS and CDR2 as YFSETQ. This CDR3 has 15 residues. The chain's CDR3 is CASSIDRLTGKTQYF. The CDR3 nucleotides are TGCGCCAGCAGCATCGACAGGTTGACGGGGAAGACCCAGTACTTC.

V gene TRBV20-1 combines with J gene TRBJ2-3; TRBD1 agrees at 8 bases. In germline, CDR1 is DFQATT, CDR2 SNEGSKA (reference sequence). Unmatched junction bases numbered 12, after V lost 5 bases and J lost 5 bases. The CDR3 totals 15 residues. CDR3 sequence: CSAYGVRGRKDTQYF. DNA for the CDR3: TGCAGTGCTTACGGGGTCAGGGGGCGCAAAGATACGCAGTATTTT.

The chain combines TRBV4-2 with TRBJ2-1; 9 nucleotides line up with TRBD2. Trimming at V came to 1 base and at J to 5 bases, leaving 3 bases not matched to a gene. Germline CDR1 and CDR2: LGHNA and YNFKEQ. The CDR3 has 15 residues. This CDR3 reads CASSQGWTSDNEQFF. As DNA, the CDR3 is TGTGCCAGCAGCCAAGGGTGGACTAGCGACAATGAGCAGTTCTTC.

The rearrangement joins TRBV7-8 to TRBJ1-2; possibly TRBD1 for D (5 bases). The CDR3 extends over 16 amino acids. Trimming left V 5 bases short and J 5 bases short, with 21 bases between. In germline, CDR1 is SGHVS, CDR2 FQNEAQ. The CDR3 nucleotides read TGTGCCAGCAGCACATCCCTTAACACGAGGGGTTATGGCTACACCTTC. This codes for CASSTSLNTRGYGYTF.

The V and J genes are TRBV20-1 and TRBJ2-4; possible D gene TRBD2, 5 bases. The closer fit of TRBJ2-7 to the DNA end suggests the J call may be wrong. Germline loops: CDR1 DFQATT, CDR2 SNEGSKA (reference sequence). CDR3 length: 13 residues. The CDR3 nucleotides read TGCAGTGCTAGAGGAGGGATCTACGGCGAGCAGTACTTC. Translated: CSARGGIYGEQYF.

Only a few counts were recorded for this clonotype. The V and J genes are TRBV5-1 and TRBJ1-2, with no clear D. The CDR3 has 13 amino acids. Trimming left V 2 bases short and J 6 bases short, with 11 bases between. Per the germline V gene, CDR1 is SGHRS and CDR2 is YFSETQ. The CDR3: CASSFSVSNGYTF. DNA of the CDR3: TGCGCCAGCAGCTTCTCAGTTTCGAATGGCTACACCTTC.

This clonotype turned up a few times. V usage is TRBV6-2 or TRBV6-3 and J usage is TRBJ2-5; 13 nucleotides match TRBD2. V was clipped by 9 bases and J by 1 base; unmatched bases: 5. CDR3 length equals 15 residues. Looked up from germline, CDR1 is MNHEY and CDR2 is SVGEGT. In nucleotides, the CDR3 is TGTGCCAGAGGGACTAGCGGGGAGGCCCAAGAGACCCAGTACTTC. Translated, it gives CARGTSGEAQETQYF.

V usage is TRBV7-9 and J usage is TRBJ2-3, with 8 bases fitting TRBD2. Germline CDR1 SEHNR, CDR2 FQNEAQ (reference sequence). After removal of 5 bases from V and 3 bases from J, the junction contained 10 bases not matched to a gene. The CDR3 spans 16 residues. The CDR3 region is CASSATSRGETDTQYF. The CDR3 nucleotides are TGTGCCAGCAGCGCCACGTCGCGGGGGGAAACAGATACGCAGTATTTT.

The table lists this clonotype with a few counts. The rearrangement joins TRBV3-1 to TRBJ1-2; D not certain. The germline gives CDR1 LGHDT, CDR2 YNNKEL (reference sequence). V lost 4 bases to trimming and J lost 4 bases, with 16 bases between them. The CDR3 covers 15 residues. CDR3 region: CASSPREVLSYGYTF. The CDR3 bases are TGTGCCAGCAGCCCGAGGGAGGTTCTGAGCTATGGCTACACCTTC.

The chain couples TRBV5-1 to TRBJ2-2; 10 bases line up with TRBD2. Germline CDR1 SGHRS, CDR2 YFSETQ. With V trimmed by 5 bases and J by 4 bases, 8 bases remained unmatched. CDR3 size: 16 residues. CDR3 loop: CASSPPRTSGTGELFF. DNA for the CDR3: TGCGCCAGCAGTCCACCCCGGACTAGCGGCACCGGGGAGCTGTTTTTT.

The rearrangement joins TRBV2 to TRBJ1-1, with a weak D call TRBD1 (6 bases). Trimming took 6 bases from V and 1 from J, leaving 9 bases between them. This CDR3 comprises 13 residues. CDR1 SNHLY and CDR2 FYNNEI come from the germline V gene. CDR3 amino acids: CASSKQGNTEAFF. The CDR3 nucleotides read TGTGCCAGCAGCAAACAGGGGAACACTGAAGCTTTCTTT.

The rearrangement links TRBV6-2 or TRBV6-3 to TRBJ2-4; 7 bases match TRBD2. The closer fit of TRBJ2-7 to the DNA end suggests the J call may be wrong. Germline-derived CDR1 and CDR2 are MNHEY and SVGEGT. This CDR3 contains 15 residues. The CDR3 reads CASSYLAVLTYEQYF. The DNA for the CDR3 is TGTGCCAGCAGTTACCTAGCGGTATTAACCTACGAGCAGTACTTC.

This chain connects TRBV6-4 to TRBJ1-5, with D tentatively TRBD1 (6 bases). Germline V gene lookup returns CDR1 MRHNA and CDR2 SNTAGT. The V gene lost 6 bases and the J gene lost 0 bases, with 9 bases spanning the gap. The CDR3 is 14 amino acids. CDR3 nucleotides: TGTGCCAGCAGGACAGGAGATAGCAATCAGCCCCAGCATTTT. Translated, it gives CASRTGDSNQPQHF.

V is TRBV24-1 and J is TRBJ2-3; 8 bases fit TRBD2. Trimming cost V 5 bases and J 2 bases; bases outside gene matches: 5. Germline CDR1 reads KGHDR; CDR2 reads SFDVKD. This CDR3 is built from 15 residues. For the CDR3, the DNA is TGTGCCACCAGTGCTACTAGCGGAATCACAGATACGCAGTATTTT. Amino acid sequence: CATSATSGITDTQYF.

This clonotype showed up just once. This may come from a read error, since a much larger clone is one base off. The genes are TRBV11-2 and TRBJ2-7, with D possibly TRBD2 on 5 matching bases. This CDR3 is built from 14 residues. Germline assignment: CDR1 SGHAT and CDR2 FQNNGV. Trimming stripped 4 bases from V and 6 bases from J, with 16 bases between. DNA of the CDR3: TGTGCCAGCAGCTCCACATCGGTAGCGAGCGAGCAGTACTTC. Translated: CASSSTSVASEQYF.

The chain couples TRBV4-2 to TRBJ2-7; TRBD2 agrees at 7 bases. Germline lookup yields CDR1 LGHNA and CDR2 YNFKEQ. This CDR3 is 15 amino acids long. V shed 4 bases, J shed 2 bases, and the junction held 8 bases outside the gene matches. CDR3 region: CASSPGLDPPYEQYF. Written as DNA, the CDR3 is TGTGCCAGCAGCCCAGGACTAGACCCCCCCTACGAGCAGTACTTC.

The chain couples TRBV6-1 to TRBJ2-5; D is perhaps TRBD2 (7 bases). Germline lookup yields CDR1 MNHNS and CDR2 SASEGT. This CDR3 has 13 residues. With 7 bases removed from V and 5 bases from J, the gap between germline ends came to 14 bases. CDR3 sequence reads: CASIPGGRETQYF. The CDR3 coding sequence is TGTGCCAGCATTCCGGGGGGCCGGGAGACCCAGTACTTC.

This clonotype has a handful of counts. The J gene is TRBJ2-1, the V gene TRBV20-1; 8 bases are shared with TRBD2. J lost 2 bases, V lost 1 base, and 10 bases had no gene match. Germline V gene lookup returns CDR1 DFQATT and CDR2 SNEGSKA (reference sequence). This CDR3 region has 17 residues. The CDR3 DNA sequence: TGCAGTGCTAGAGCGGCCAGAAGCGGGGGCCCCTACAATGAGCAGTTCTTC. Translated: CSARAARSGGPYNEQFF.